The source of this T cell receptor beta chain is a study of cytomegalovirus exposure and HLA in healthy donors. V was clipped by 0 bases and J by 9 bases, with 13 bases between them. The length of the CDR3 is 14 residues. Germline V gives CDR1 SGHNT, CDR2 YYREEE (reference sequence). This clone appeared a single time. Sequencing used immunoSEQ multiplex PCR; TCRdb keeps in-frame clones, though not all of them. This table holds roughly 150,000 clones, more than 75% found once. The chain carries TRBV5-4 and TRBJ2-4, with D tentatively TRBD2 (6 bases). The sequenced material came from PBMCs. The receptor comes from a man between 18 and 29 years old in good health and CMV-seropositive. DNA of the CDR3: TGTGCCAGCAGCTTGGACGGAGGGGCTGGCATTCAGTACTTC. This sequence encodes CASSLDGGAGIQYF.